This T cell receptor (beta chain) was obtained from a study of vaccination and CD4 T cells after COVID-19. Trimming left V 1 base short and J 0 bases short, with 20 bases between. Germline CDR1 SEHNR, CDR2 FQNEAQ (reference sequence). The CDR3 sequence is 19 residues long. As regards this clonotype: Its antigen is not known.

Cultured CD4+ T cells had their DNA profiled by the Oncomine TCR Beta short-read assay. After culture, CD4+ T cells served as the source for genomic DNA extraction. TCRdb passed the PCR reads through MiXCR, listing each CDR3 protein once. The sample lists about 21,000 distinct CDR3 sequences, 40% to 45% occurring once. The treatment: approximately 9-day PBMC culture with coronavirus spike peptide pools or control peptides (ViraFEST assay). The source of this sequence is a human donor who received a COVID-19 vaccine. J is TRBJ2-3 and V is TRBV7-9; D unresolved. The source was CD4+ T cells from blood, cultured in vitro, collected before SARS-CoV-2 vaccination. The CDR3 DNA is TGTGCCAGCAGCTTAGACAGCCTCTCCTTAAAACCTAGCACAGATACGCAGTATTTT. Translated: CASSLDSLSLKPSTDTQYF.